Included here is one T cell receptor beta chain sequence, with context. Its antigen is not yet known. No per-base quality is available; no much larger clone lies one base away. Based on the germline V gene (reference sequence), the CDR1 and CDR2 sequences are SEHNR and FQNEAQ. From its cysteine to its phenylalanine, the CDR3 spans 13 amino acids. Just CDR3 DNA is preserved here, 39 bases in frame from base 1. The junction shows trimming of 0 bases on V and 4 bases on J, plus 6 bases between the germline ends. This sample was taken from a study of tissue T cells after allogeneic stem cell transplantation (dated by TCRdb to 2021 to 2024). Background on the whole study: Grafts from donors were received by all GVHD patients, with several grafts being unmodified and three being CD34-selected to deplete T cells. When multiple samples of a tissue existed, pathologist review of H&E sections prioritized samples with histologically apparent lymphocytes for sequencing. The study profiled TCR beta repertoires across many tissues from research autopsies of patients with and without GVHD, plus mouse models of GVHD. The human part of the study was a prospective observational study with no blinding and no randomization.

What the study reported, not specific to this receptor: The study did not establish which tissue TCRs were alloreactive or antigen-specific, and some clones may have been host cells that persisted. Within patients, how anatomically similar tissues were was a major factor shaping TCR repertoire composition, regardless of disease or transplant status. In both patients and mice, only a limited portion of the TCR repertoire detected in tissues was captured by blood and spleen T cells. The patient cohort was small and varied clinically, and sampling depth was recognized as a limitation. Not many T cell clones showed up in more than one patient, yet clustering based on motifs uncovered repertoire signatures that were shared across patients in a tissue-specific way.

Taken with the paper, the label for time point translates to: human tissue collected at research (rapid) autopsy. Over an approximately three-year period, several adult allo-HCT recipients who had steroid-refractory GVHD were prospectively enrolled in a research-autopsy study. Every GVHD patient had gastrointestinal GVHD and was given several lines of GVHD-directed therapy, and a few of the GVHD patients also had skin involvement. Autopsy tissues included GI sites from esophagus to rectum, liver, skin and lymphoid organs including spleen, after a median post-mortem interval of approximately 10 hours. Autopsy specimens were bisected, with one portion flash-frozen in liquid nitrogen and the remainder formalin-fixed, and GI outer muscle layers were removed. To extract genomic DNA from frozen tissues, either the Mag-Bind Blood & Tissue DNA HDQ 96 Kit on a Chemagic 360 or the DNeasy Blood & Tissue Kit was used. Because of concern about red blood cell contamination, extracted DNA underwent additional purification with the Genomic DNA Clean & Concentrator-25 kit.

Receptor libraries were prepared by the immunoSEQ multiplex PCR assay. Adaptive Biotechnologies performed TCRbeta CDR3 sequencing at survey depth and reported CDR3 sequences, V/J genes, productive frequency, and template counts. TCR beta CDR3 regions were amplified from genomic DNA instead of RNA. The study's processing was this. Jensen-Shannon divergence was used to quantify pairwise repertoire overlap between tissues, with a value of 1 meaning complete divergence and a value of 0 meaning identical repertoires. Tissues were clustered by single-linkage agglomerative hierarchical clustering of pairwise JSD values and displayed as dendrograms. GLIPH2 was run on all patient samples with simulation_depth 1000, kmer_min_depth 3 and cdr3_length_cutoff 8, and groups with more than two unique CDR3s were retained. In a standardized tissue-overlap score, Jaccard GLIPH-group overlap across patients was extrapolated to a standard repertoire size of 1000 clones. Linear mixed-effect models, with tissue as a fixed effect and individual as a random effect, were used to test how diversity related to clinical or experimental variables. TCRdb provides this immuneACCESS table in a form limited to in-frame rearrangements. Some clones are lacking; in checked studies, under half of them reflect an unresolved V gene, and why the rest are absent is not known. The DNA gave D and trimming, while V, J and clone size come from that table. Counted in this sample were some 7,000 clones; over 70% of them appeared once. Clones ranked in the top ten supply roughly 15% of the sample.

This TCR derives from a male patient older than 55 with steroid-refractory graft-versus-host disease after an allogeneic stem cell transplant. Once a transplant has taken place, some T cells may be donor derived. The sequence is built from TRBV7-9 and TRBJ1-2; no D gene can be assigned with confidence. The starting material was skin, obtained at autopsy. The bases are TGTGCCAGCAGCTTAGCCCAGACCTATGGCTACACCTTC. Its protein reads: CASSLAQTYGYTF.